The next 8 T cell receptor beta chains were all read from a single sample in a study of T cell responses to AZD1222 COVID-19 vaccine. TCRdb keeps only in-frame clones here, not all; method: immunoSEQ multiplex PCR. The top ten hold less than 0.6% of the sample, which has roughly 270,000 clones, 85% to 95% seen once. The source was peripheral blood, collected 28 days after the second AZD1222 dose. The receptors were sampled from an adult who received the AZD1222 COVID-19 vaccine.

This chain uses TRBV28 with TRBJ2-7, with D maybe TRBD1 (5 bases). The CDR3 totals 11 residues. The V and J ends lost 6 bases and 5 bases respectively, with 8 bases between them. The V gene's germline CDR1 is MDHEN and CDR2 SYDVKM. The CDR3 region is CASRDTNEQYF. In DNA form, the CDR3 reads TGTGCCAGCAGGGACACCAACGAGCAGTACTTC.

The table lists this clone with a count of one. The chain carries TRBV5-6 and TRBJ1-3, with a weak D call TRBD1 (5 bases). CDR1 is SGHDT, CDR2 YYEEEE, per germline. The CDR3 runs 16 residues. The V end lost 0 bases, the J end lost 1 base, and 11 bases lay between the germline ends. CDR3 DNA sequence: TGTGCCAGCAGCTTGGGGGGCGAGGGATCTGGAAACACCATATATTTT. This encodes CASSLGGEGSGNTIYF.

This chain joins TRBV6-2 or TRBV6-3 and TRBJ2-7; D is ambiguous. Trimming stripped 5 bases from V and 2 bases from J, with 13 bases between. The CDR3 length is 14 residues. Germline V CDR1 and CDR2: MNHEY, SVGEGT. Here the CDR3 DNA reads TGTGCCAGCAGTCCCTGGGTGGGTACCTACGAGCAGTACTTC. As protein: CASSPWVGTYEQYF.

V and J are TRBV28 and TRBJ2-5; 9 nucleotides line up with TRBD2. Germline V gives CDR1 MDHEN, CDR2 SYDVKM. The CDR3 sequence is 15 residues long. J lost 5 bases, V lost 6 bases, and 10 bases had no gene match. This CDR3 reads CASRQQGLAGETQYF. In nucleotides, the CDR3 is TGTGCCAGCAGACAACAGGGGCTAGCGGGGGAGACCCAGTACTTC.

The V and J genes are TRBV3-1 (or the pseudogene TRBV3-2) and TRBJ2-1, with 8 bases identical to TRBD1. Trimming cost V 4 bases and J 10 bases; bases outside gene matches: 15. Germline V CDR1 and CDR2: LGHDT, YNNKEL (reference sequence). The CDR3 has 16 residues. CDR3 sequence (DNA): TGTGCCAGCAGCCCCTTCCGGGACAGGACGAAGAGGGAGCAGTTCTTC. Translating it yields CASSPFRDRTKREQFF.

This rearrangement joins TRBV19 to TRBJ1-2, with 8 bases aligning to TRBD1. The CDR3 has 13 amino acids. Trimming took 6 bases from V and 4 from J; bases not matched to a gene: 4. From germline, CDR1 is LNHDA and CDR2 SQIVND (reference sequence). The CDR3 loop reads CASRGQAPYGYTF. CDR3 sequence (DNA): TGTGCCAGTAGGGGACAGGCCCCCTATGGCTACACCTTC.

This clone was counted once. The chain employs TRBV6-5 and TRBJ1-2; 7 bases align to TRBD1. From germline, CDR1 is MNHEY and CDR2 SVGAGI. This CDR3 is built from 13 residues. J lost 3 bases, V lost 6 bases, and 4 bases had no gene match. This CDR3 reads CASSRDSYYGYTF. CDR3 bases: TGTGCCAGCAGCCGGGACAGCTACTATGGCTACACCTTC.

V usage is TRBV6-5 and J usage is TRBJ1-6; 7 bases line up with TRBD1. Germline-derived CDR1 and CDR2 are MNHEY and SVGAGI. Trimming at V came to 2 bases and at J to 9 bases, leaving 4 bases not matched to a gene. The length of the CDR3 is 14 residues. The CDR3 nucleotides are TGTGCCAGCAGTTACACAGGGGAAAGTTCACCCCTCCACTTT. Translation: CASSYTGESSPLHF.